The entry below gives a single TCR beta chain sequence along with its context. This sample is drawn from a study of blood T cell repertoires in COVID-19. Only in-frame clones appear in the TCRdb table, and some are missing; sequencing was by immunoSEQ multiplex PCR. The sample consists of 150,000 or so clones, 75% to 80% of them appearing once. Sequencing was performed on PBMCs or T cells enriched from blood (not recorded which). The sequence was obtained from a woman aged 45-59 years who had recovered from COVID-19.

Here the CDR3 reads CASSFLGTGAEKLFF. The CDR3 DNA reads TGTGCCAGCAGCTTTTTGGGGACAGGGGCCGAAAAACTGTTTTTT. The gene calls are TRBV5-5 and TRBJ1-4, with TRBD1 matching over 10 bases. Trimming removed 2 bases from V and 8 bases from J; junction bases left unmatched: 6. From germline, CDR1 is SGHKS and CDR2 YYEKEE (reference sequence). The CDR3 has 15 amino acids. The full variable domain, its missing parts supplied by reference TRBV5-5 and TRBJ1-4, is DAGVTQSPTHLIKTRGQQVTLRCSPISGHKSVSWYQQVLGQGPQFIFQYYEKEERGRGNFPDRFSARQFPNYSSELNVNALLLGDSALYLCASSFLGTGAEKLFFGSGTQLSVL.